These 15 T cell receptor beta chains were all obtained from the same sample, sequenced in a study of cytomegalovirus exposure and HLA in healthy donors listed by TCRdb under 2017. Libraries were made using the immunoSEQ multiplex PCR assay. As stored in TCRdb, this immuneACCESS dataset retains in-frame rearrangements with V and J assigned. A fraction of the clones does not appear; measured against another copy, unresolved V genes explain less than half of the discrepancy, and the remainder lacks a known reason. The sample includes about 220,000 clones, with over 80% observed a single time. The ten largest clones capture 1% to 1.2% of the sample. Sequencing was carried out using PBMCs. The origin of the receptors is a woman between 18 and 30 years old in good health and CMV-seronegative.

This chain connects TRBV6-5 to TRBJ2-7; 8 bases are shared with TRBD2. Looked up from germline, CDR1 is MNHEY and CDR2 is SVGAGI. The CDR3 sequence is 15 residues long. V was clipped by 2 bases and J by 3 bases; unmatched bases: 6. The CDR3 bases are TGTGCCAGCAGTTACGGCGGGAGGAGGGGCTACGAGCAGTACTTC. Residues: CASSYGGRRGYEQYF.

This clone was seen a handful of times. The rearrangement links TRBV2 to TRBJ1-2; possibly TRBD1 for D (6 bases). Germline CDR1 reads SNHLY; CDR2 reads FYNNEI. V lost 5 bases and J lost 2, with 9 bases in between. The CDR3 has 13 amino acids. The DNA of the CDR3 is TGTGCCAGCAGTCCAGGGGCCAACTATGGCTACACCTTC. It translates to CASSPGANYGYTF. The complete variable domain, with remaining parts taken from reference TRBV2 and TRBJ1-2, reads EPEVTQTPSHQVTQMGQEVILRCVPISNHLYFYWYRQILGQKVEFLVSFYNNEISEKSEIFDDQFSVERPDGSNFTLKIRSTKLEDSAMYFCASSPGANYGYTFGSGTRLTVV.

V and J are TRBV27 and TRBJ2-7; 13 bases align to TRBD2. The CDR3 extends over 16 amino acids. The trim removed 5 bases at V and 3 bases at J, leaving 7 bases unmatched. In germline, CDR1 is MNHEY, CDR2 SMNVEV (reference sequence). The CDR3: CASSQGLAGVFYEQYF. The CDR3 region has the DNA TGTGCCAGCAGTCAAGGACTAGCGGGAGTTTTCTACGAGCAGTACTTC.

This chain joins TRBV6-1 and TRBJ2-3; 11 bases line up with TRBD2. The V gene end was trimmed by 3 bases and the J gene end by 2 bases; junction bases not matched to a gene: 4. The CDR3 has 16 amino acids. Looked up from germline, CDR1 is MNHNS and CDR2 is SASEGT. The CDR3 coding sequence is TGTGCCAGCAGTGAGACTAGCGGGGCCCCCACAGATACGCAGTATTTT. Residues: CASSETSGAPTDTQYF.

V usage is TRBV28 and J usage is TRBJ2-4; D is possibly TRBD1 (6 bases). The V end lost 3 bases, the J end lost 8 bases, and 14 bases lay between the germline ends. Germline CDR1 reads MDHEN; CDR2 reads SYDVKM. This CDR3 is 14 amino acids long. CDR3 sequence: CASSFQGQWHIQYF. As DNA, the CDR3 is TGTGCCAGCAGTTTTCAAGGACAGTGGCACATTCAGTACTTC.

The chain carries TRBV5-6 and TRBJ1-1; D is unclear. Germline V CDR1 and CDR2: SGHDT, YYEEEE. The CDR3 sequence is 13 residues long. Trimming took 0 bases from V and 3 from J, leaving 6 bases between them. The CDR3 region has the DNA TGTGCCAGCAGCTTGGTTTCGTACACTGAAGCTTTCTTT. Translating gives CASSLVSYTEAFF. The whole variable domain, filled in from reference TRBV5-6 and TRBJ1-1, reads DAGVTQSPTHLIKTRGQQVTLRCSPKSGHDTVSWYQQALGQGPQFIFQYYEEEERQRGNFPDRFSGHQFPNYSSELNVNALLLGDSALYLCASSLVSYTEAFFGQGTRLTVV.

The chain combines TRBV29-1 with TRBJ1-1; the match to TRBD1 covers 7 bases. Germline V gene lookup returns CDR1 SQVTM and CDR2 ANQGSEA. V lost 5 bases to trimming and J lost 1 base; unmatched junction nucleotides: 10. The CDR3 has 15 amino acids. CDR3 sequence reads: CSVKVGTEWNTEAFF. CDR3 in DNA: TGCAGCGTTAAGGTTGGGACAGAGTGGAACACTGAAGCTTTCTTT.

This chain links TRBV7-3 with TRBJ2-2; the D gene is possibly TRBD2 (6 bases). The CDR3 length is 16 residues. The V and J ends lost 2 bases and 1 base respectively, with 11 bases between them. Germline V gives CDR1 SGHTA, CDR2 FQGTGA. The CDR3 reads CASSLEGGMNTGELFF. The CDR3 coding sequence is TGTGCCAGCAGCTTAGAGGGCGGGATGAACACCGGGGAGCTGTTTTTT.

The chain is built from TRBV10-1 and TRBJ2-2; D is unresolved. The CDR3 covers 13 residues. V dropped 9 bases and J dropped 4 bases, with 12 bases sitting between them. Germline V CDR1 and CDR2: WNHNN, SYGVQD (reference sequence). CDR3 residues: CASSSSGTGELFF. The DNA of the CDR3 is TGCGCCAGTTCGTCTTCGGGCACCGGGGAGCTGTTTTTT.

The gene calls are TRBV5-8 and TRBJ2-1, with 7 bases identical to TRBD1. V dropped 4 bases and J dropped 4; count of bases not matched to a gene: 5. Germline CDR1 and CDR2: SGHTS and YDEGEE. The CDR3 extends over 14 amino acids. In nucleotides, the CDR3 is TGTGCCAGCAGCCTGGGACAGTCATACAATGAGCAGTTCTTC. Amino acid sequence: CASSLGQSYNEQFF.

Written as DNA, the CDR3 is TGCGCCAGCAGCTTAAGTACAGGGCAAACTGAAGCTTTCTTT. It codes for CASSLSTGQTEAFF. The rearrangement joins TRBV5-1 to TRBJ1-1; tentative D call: TRBD1 (6 bases). The CDR3 covers 14 residues. Deletions cut 2 bases from V and 5 bases from J, with 13 bases between. Germline V CDR1 and CDR2: SGHRS, YFSETQ.

V gene TRBV4-2 combines with J gene TRBJ2-7; 13 positions agree with TRBD2. The CDR3 length is 15 residues. CDR1 and CDR2 from the germline V gene are LGHNA and YNFKEQ. The trim removed 4 bases at V and 4 bases at J, leaving 4 bases unmatched. DNA of the CDR3: TGTGCCAGCAGCCGATGGACTAGCGGGAGTTACGAGCAGTACTTC. Encoded protein: CASSRWTSGSYEQYF.

The chain recombines TRBV4-1 with TRBJ2-7, with TRBD1 matching over 9 bases. Losses at the gene ends were 4 bases for V and 1 base for J; bases not matched to a gene: 5. Germline-derived CDR1 and CDR2 are MGHRA and YSYEKL. The CDR3 spans 15 residues. The CDR3 DNA reads TGCGCCAGCAGCCCCCAGGGACAGGGTTCCTACGAGCAGTACTTC. Translation: CASSPQGQGSYEQYF.

The chain carries TRBV5-4 and TRBJ2-1; tentatively, D is TRBD1 (6 bases). V shed 4 bases and J shed 0 bases, with 14 bases lying between them. The CDR3 consists of 16 residues. CDR1 SGHNT and CDR2 YYREEE come from the germline V gene (reference sequence). As DNA, the CDR3 is TGTGCCAGCAGCAGTGGACAGACCCGCTCCTACAATGAGCAGTTCTTC. This translates into CASSSGQTRSYNEQFF.

The chain combines TRBV28 with TRBJ2-5, with 10 nucleotides matching TRBD2. CDR3 length equals 15 residues. V gave up 5 bases and J gave up 5 bases; unmatched junction bases: 8. Per the germline V gene, CDR1 is MDHEN and CDR2 is SYDVKM. The CDR3 region is CASSPGLAGVETQYF. The CDR3 DNA sequence: TGTGCCAGCAGTCCGGGGCTAGCGGGAGTGGAGACCCAGTACTTC.